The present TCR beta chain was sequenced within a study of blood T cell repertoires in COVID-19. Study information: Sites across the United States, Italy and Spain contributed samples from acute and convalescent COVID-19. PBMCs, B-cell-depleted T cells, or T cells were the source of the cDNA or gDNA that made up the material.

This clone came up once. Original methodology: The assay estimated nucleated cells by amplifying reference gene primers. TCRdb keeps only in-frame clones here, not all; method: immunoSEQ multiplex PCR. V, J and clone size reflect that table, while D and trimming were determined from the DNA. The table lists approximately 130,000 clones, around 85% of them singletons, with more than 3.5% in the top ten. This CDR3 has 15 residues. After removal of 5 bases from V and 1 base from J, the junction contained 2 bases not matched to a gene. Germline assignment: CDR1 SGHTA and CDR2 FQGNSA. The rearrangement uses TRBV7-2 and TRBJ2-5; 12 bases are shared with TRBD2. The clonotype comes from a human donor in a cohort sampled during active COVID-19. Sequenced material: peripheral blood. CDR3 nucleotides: TGTGCCAGCAGCAAGGGACTAGCGGGCCAAGAGACCCAGTACTTC. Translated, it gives CASSKGLAGQETQYF.